This is a list of T cell receptor beta chains from one sample in a study of PD-L1 blockade in urothelial cancer. TCRdb's copy holds only in-frame clones and misses some; the assay was immunoSEQ multiplex PCR. The sample yields around 130,000 clones, approximately 84% seen once. Specimen: PBMCs, collected around atezolizumab (anti-PD-L1) treatment. All receptors derive from a man in his fifties with urothelial cancer. Both conserved end residues are part of each CDR3. A D gene is named only where the DNA matches it firmly. Clone size, where shown, is once, few, many, or a class for clones that have expanded.

J gene,V gene,clone size,D gene,CDR3 DNA,CDR3 protein
TRBJ1-2,TRBV6-1,few,TRBD1,TGTGCCAGCAGTGAAGCGGGACAGGGGACCGCTAACTATGGCTACACCTTC,CASSEAGQGTANYGYTF
TRBJ1-5,TRBV19,once,-,TGTGCCAGTAGTATTTTTCGTAGCAATCAGCCCCAGCATTTT,CASSIFRSNQPQHF
TRBJ1-2,TRBV18,few,TRBD1,TGTGCCAGCTCACTGGACAGGGACTATGGCTACACCTTC,CASSLDRDYGYTF
TRBJ2-7,TRBV2,-,-,TGTGCGAGTACTAGGCTTGGTTACGAGCAGTACTTC,CASTRLGYEQYF
TRBJ2-7,TRBV28,-,-,TGTGCCAGCAGTCGCGCGGGTTTCACCTACGAGCAGTACTTC,CASSRAGFTYEQYF
TRBJ2-1,TRBV7-9,-,-,TGTGCCAGCAGCGTGGGTTCAGGCGAGCAGTTCTTC,CASSVGSGEQFF
TRBJ2-7,TRBV7-3,-,-,TGTGCCAGCAGCTTAACGGGAGTGGGTGAGCAGTACTTC,CASSLTGVGEQYF
TRBJ2-1,TRBV7-9,once,TRBD2,TGTGCCAGCAGCCCAAAGACGACTAGCGGGTTGTCCTACAATGAGCAGTTCTTC,CASSPKTTSGLSYNEQFF
TRBJ2-7,TRBV5-1,-,TRBD2,TGCGCCAGCAGCCCTACGCCTAGCGGGAGGGCCCCCGAGCAGTACTTC,CASSPTPSGRAPEQYF
TRBJ1-1,TRBV6-6,-,TRBD1,TGTGCCAGCAGTCAAGGGGGCACCACTGAAGCTTTCTTT,CASSQGGTTEAFF
TRBJ1-1,TRBV19,few,TRBD1,TGTGCCAGTAGTATCCAGGGGGCGAACACTGAAGCTTTCTTT,CASSIQGANTEAFF
TRBJ1-3,TRBV18,-,-,TGTGCCAGCTCACCAAGCGCCCCCTCTGGAAACACCATATATTTT,CASSPSAPSGNTIYF
TRBJ1-2,TRBV6-5,-,TRBD1,TGTGCCAGCAGATTACCGGGACAGGGGTACCGCTACACCTTC,CASRLPGQGYRYTF
TRBJ1-1,TRBV11-2,-,TRBD1,TGTGCCAGCAGACGACAGGGGGCGACGAACACTGAAGCTTTCTTT,CASRRQGATNTEAFF
TRBJ2-2,TRBV5-1,-,TRBD1,TGCGCCAGCAGCCCTGGGACAGGGCTCCCCGGGGAGCTGTTTTTT,CASSPGTGLPGELFF
TRBJ1-5,TRBV7-9,-,-,TGTGCCAGCAGCTTAGTTGGGGGGGCGGATCAGCCCCAGCATTTT,CASSLVGGADQPQHF
TRBJ1-1,TRBV7-9,-,TRBD1,TGTGCCAGCAGTCGGGGACAGGGTCACACTGAAGCTTTCTTT,CASSRGQGHTEAFF
TRBJ2-7,TRBV11-2,-,TRBD2,TGTGCCAGCAGCTTAGGGACTAGCGGCGCCTACGAGCAGTACTTC,CASSLGTSGAYEQYF
TRBJ2-6,TRBV19,-,-,TGTGCTAGTCGGGGCTCTGGGGCCAACGTCCTGACTTTC,CASRGSGANVLTF
TRBJ1-5,TRBV28,-,TRBD1,TGTGCCAGCAGAAAAGGGGACAGGGGATTGATGCCCCAGCATTTT,CASRKGDRGLMPQHF
TRBJ2-1,TRBV14,-,TRBD2,TGTGCCAGCAGCCAAGGGAGCGGGAGGCGCAATGAGCAGTTCTTC,CASSQGSGRRNEQFF
TRBJ1-6,TRBV6-4,-,-,TGTGCCACCAGACTCACAGGAGTAGGTAATTCACCCCTCCACTTT,CATRLTGVGNSPLHF
TRBJ2-1,TRBV4-1,-,-,TGCGCCAGCAGCCAAGATCCCCCGGCTAGCGGAGGGGGACGCAATGAGCAGTTCTTC,CASSQDPPASGGGRNEQFF
TRBJ2-2,TRBV6-1,-,TRBD2,TGTGCCAGCAGGAGGGACTACACCACCGGGGAGCTGTTTTTT,CASRRDYTTGELFF
TRBJ2-7,TRBV28,-,TRBD2,TGTGCCAGCAGTCCCCGGGGTAGCGGGAGCTTGATCGAGCAGTACTTC,CASSPRGSGSLIEQYF
TRBJ2-7,TRBV2,-,-,TGTGCCAGCAGACAGGCCATCTACGAGCAGTACTTC,CASRQAIYEQYF
TRBJ2-5,TRBV6-1,-,TRBD1,TGTGCCAGCGCGGACAGGGGGCGCGGGCAAGAGACCCAGTACTTC,CASADRGRGQETQYF
TRBJ2-1,TRBV10-3,few,-,TGTGCCATCAGTGAGTCAGAGGATAGAGAGCAGTTCTTC,CAISESEDREQFF
TRBJ2-2,TRBV2,-,TRBD1,TGTGCCAGCAGTGAACTTGGACAGGGTATCACCGGGGAGCTGTTTTTT,CASSELGQGITGELFF
TRBJ2-2,TRBV30,-,-,TGTGCCGTCCCGCGGCGGGACTCTAACACCGGGGAGCTGTTTTTT,CAVPRRDSNTGELFF
TRBJ2-3,TRBV18,-,TRBD1,TGTGCCAGCTCACTGGGACAGGGGGCAGATACGCAGTATTTT,CASSLGQGADTQYF
TRBJ1-1,TRBV6-1,-,TRBD1,TGTGCCATAAGACAGGGCCCGCTGGCTGAAGCTTTCTTT,CAIRQGPLAEAFF
TRBJ2-1,TRBV5-6,-,TRBD1,TGTGCCAGCAGATCCGACAGGGGCTACAATGAGCAGTTCTTC,CASRSDRGYNEQFF
TRBJ1-6,TRBV10-3,-,TRBD1,TGTGCCATCAGGGGGGGACAGGGAGTTTCACCCCTCCACTTT,CAIRGGQGVSPLHF